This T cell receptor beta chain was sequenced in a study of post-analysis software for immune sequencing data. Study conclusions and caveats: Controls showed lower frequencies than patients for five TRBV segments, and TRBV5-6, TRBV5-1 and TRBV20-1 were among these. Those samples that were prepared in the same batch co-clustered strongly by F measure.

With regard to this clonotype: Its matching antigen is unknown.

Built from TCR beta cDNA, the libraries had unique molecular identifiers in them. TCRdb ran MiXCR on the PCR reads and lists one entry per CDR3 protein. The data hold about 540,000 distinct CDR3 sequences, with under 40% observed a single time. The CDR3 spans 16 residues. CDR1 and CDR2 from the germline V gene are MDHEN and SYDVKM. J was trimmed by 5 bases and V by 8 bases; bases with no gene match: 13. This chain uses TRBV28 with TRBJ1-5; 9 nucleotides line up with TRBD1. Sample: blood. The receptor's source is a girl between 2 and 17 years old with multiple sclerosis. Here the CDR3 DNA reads TGTGCCAGCCGAGCGTGGACAGGGGCGATGGATCAGCCCCAGCATTTT. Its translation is CASRAWTGAMDQPQHF.